This TCR beta chain was sequenced for a study of siplizumab effects on memory and regulatory T cells. Study outcomes and limitations: Sequences that were alloreactive and traceable to unstimulated CD4+ memory cells were significantly reduced by siplizumab.

Comment on this clone: Its antigen is not known.

Coculturing of the mixed lymphocyte reaction cells was performed at 37°C for around 6 days. The data were produced by immunoSEQ multiplex PCR, yet TCRdb's version contains in-frame clones alone and is incomplete. This table holds roughly 600 clones, more than 55% found once. The germline V gene has CDR1 SEHNR and CDR2 FQNEAQ (reference sequence). This CDR3 is 14 amino acids long. The J segment lost 6 bases and the V segment lost 1 base, leaving 3 bases of the junction unmatched. The source of this sequence is a human donor in good health; the cells came from an allogeneic mixed lymphocyte reaction. The sample was CFSE-low (dividing) CD4+ T cells sorted from an allogeneic mixed lymphocyte reaction. The chain carries TRBV7-9 and TRBJ2-1; TRBD2 aligns across 7 bases. The CDR3 is CASSLDTGGNEQFF. The CDR3 nucleotides read TGTGCCAGCAGCTTAGACACGGGAGGCAATGAGCAGTTCTTC.